These 30 T cell receptor beta chains share one sample of origin, sequenced in a study of T cells in Graves' hyperthyroidism and ophthalmopathy. Authors of the study amplified TCR beta CDR3 regions from RNA transcripts. The TCR CDR3 first-round RT-PCR relied on the HTBI primer set. Each CDR3 protein gets one entry after TCRdb re-called the multiplex PCR reads with MiXCR. The sample has hundreds of thousands of distinct CDR3 sequences, approximately 15% seen once. The source material was blood. Receptors originate from a woman aged 25-40 years with Graves' hyperthyroidism that later progressed to Graves' ophthalmopathy.

This clonotype came up many times. The CDR3 bases are TGTGCCAGCGGACCGGTAGCGGCCAGCAATTACACTGAAGCTTTCTTT. Its translation is CASGPVAASNYTEAFF. The chain joins TRBV3-1 to TRBJ1-1; D is undetermined. Germline-derived CDR1 and CDR2 are LGHDT and YNNKEL (reference sequence). The CDR3 covers 16 residues. Deletions cut 8 bases from V and 3 bases from J, with 22 bases between.

V gene TRBV3-1 combines with J gene TRBJ2-2, with D tentatively TRBD2 (6 bases). This CDR3 contains 16 residues. The V end lost 4 bases, the J end lost 4 bases, and 16 bases lay between the germline ends. The germline CDR1 and CDR2 sequences are LGHDT and YNNKEL (reference sequence). CDR3 coding DNA: TGTGCCAGCAGCCTGTACGCCGGGGGTTTCACCGGGGAGCTGTTTTTT. Encoded protein: CASSLYAGGFTGELFF.

CDR3 nucleotide sequence: TGCGCCAGCAGTGACGCCCCAGCGGGAGTTCTTGAGACCCAGTACTTC. Its translation is CASSDAPAGVLETQYF. The chain recombines TRBV5-1 with TRBJ2-5; TRBD2 aligns across 8 bases. V gave up 5 bases and J gave up 5 bases; unmatched junction bases: 14. There are 16 residues in the CDR3. Per the germline V gene, CDR1 is SGHRS and CDR2 is YFSETQ.

This clonotype appeared many times. The chain links TRBV29-1 to TRBJ2-5, with TRBD1 matching over 8 bases. Germline CDR1 is SQVTM and CDR2 is ANQGSEA. This CDR3 has 12 residues. The trim removed 6 bases at V and 2 bases at J, leaving 2 bases unmatched. CDR3 sequence reads: CSVGQGQETQYF. The CDR3, as DNA: TGCAGCGTCGGACAGGGACAAGAGACCCAGTACTTC.

This clonotype was counted between two and nine times. CDR3 nucleotide sequence: TGTGCCAGCAGCCCAACTGGCCCCGGGCAGCCCCAGCATTTT. It specifies CASSPTGPGQPQHF. The J gene is TRBJ1-5, the V gene TRBV12-3 or TRBV12-4, with D unclear. The CDR3 length is 14 residues. V lost 6 bases and J lost 7, with 16 bases in between.

The chain carries TRBV18 and TRBJ1-1; D is possibly TRBD1 (6 bases). V gave up 2 bases and J gave up 7 bases, with 17 bases separating them. The CDR3 covers 15 residues. CDR1 is KGHSH and CDR2 is LQKENI in the germline V gene. The CDR3 here is CASSPGYQGLVEAFF. CDR3 coding DNA: TGTGCCAGCTCACCAGGTTATCAGGGGTTGGTTGAAGCTTTCTTT.

This clonotype has ten or more counts. V and J are TRBV28 and TRBJ2-3, with no clear D. Germline V gene lookup returns CDR1 MDHEN and CDR2 SYDVKM. The CDR3 is made up of 14 amino acids. Trimming took off 7 bases at V and 2 bases at J, with 13 bases between the two ends. Written as DNA, the CDR3 is TGTGCCAGCAAAAGCAGAACCAACACAGATACGCAGTATTTT. As protein: CASKSRTNTDTQYF.

This clonotype was counted many times. The gene calls are TRBV6-2 or TRBV6-3 and TRBJ1-1; D perhaps matches TRBD1 (6 bases). Germline CDR1 is MNHEY and CDR2 is SVGEGT. The CDR3 length is 14 residues. V was clipped by 5 bases and J by 5 bases, with 15 bases between them. The CDR3 loop is CASSPTGFYTEAFF. The CDR3 nucleotides read TGTGCCAGCAGTCCAACAGGGTTCTATACTGAAGCTTTCTTT.

This clonotype was found many times. The chain combines TRBV2 with TRBJ1-4, with 9 bases that match TRBD1. Trimming at V came to 1 base and at J to 6 bases, leaving 3 bases not matched to a gene. CDR1 and CDR2 from the germline V gene are SNHLY and FYNNEI. The CDR3 spans 15 residues. The CDR3, as DNA: TGTGCCAGCAGTGAAGTGAGGACAGGGGATGAAAAACTGTTTTTT. Translated: CASSEVRTGDEKLFF.

The gene calls are TRBV7-9 and TRBJ2-3, with D perhaps given as TRBD1 or TRBD2 (6 bases each). There are 16 residues in the CDR3. V lost 7 bases and J 4 bases, leaving 21 bases between the germline ends. Germline lookup yields CDR1 SEHNR and CDR2 FQNEAQ (reference sequence). The CDR3, as DNA: TGTGCCAGCACCAATAGTGGGGGGCGTACGGCAGATACGCAGTATTTT. The encoded protein is CASTNSGGRTADTQYF.

This clonotype was seen ten or more times. The chain links TRBV24-1 to TRBJ2-3; 9 bases are a match to TRBD2. This CDR3 region has 16 residues. Germline CDR1 KGHDR, CDR2 SFDVKD. V trimming: 2 bases; J trimming: 2 bases; junction bases outside the gene matches: 4. This chain's CDR3 is CATSDSLAGVTDTQYF. The CDR3 nucleotides read TGTGCCACCAGTGATTCACTAGCGGGCGTCACAGATACGCAGTATTTT.

In its sample, this clonotype was seen many times. The chain joins TRBV11-2 to TRBJ1-2; D may be TRBD1 (6 bases). Trimming removed 4 bases from V and 4 bases from J, with 10 bases in between. This CDR3 is 13 amino acids long. Germline assignment: CDR1 SGHAT and CDR2 FQNNGV. The CDR3 bases are TGTGCCAGCAGCTACCCGGGGGCCTATGGCTACACCTTC. Protein: CASSYPGAYGYTF. Full variable domain (remainder filled in from reference TRBV11-2 and TRBJ1-2): EAGVAQSPRYKIIEKRQSVAFWCNPISGHATLYWYQQILGQGPKLLIQFQNNGVVDDSQLPKDRFSAERLKGVDSTLKIQPAKLEDSAVYLCASSYPGAYGYTFGSGTRLTVV.

This clonotype was recorded many times. The chain couples TRBV4-1 to TRBJ2-3, with TRBD2 identical over 11 bases. Germline loops: CDR1 MGHRA, CDR2 YSYEKL. Trimming removed 1 base from V and 2 bases from J; junction bases left unmatched: 5. The CDR3 has 17 amino acids. In nucleotides, the CDR3 is TGCGCCAGCAGCCAAGCGGGACTAGCGGAGGACACAGATACGCAGTATTTT. It translates to CASSQAGLAEDTDTQYF.

This clonotype was observed many times. CDR3 coding DNA: TGTGCCAGCAGTTTATTCGGACTCGGCAACACTGAAGCTTTCTTT. Its protein is CASSLFGLGNTEAFF. The chain is built from TRBV28 and TRBJ1-1; D not certain. The CDR3 loop spans 15 amino acids. Germline-derived CDR1 and CDR2 are MDHEN and SYDVKM. V dropped 1 base and J dropped 2 bases, with 11 bases sitting between them. The full variable domain, its missing parts supplied by reference TRBV28 and TRBJ1-1, is DVKVTQSSRYLVKRTGEKVFLECVQDMDHENMFWYRQDPGLGLRLIYFSYDVKMKEKGDIPEGYSVSREKKERFSLILESASTNQTSMYLCASSLFGLGNTEAFFGQGTRLTVV.

This clonotype has just a few counts. The chain employs TRBV18 and TRBJ1-4; TRBD1 is a possible D gene (6 bases). The CDR3 consists of 17 residues. Trimming took off 2 bases at V and 8 bases at J, with 21 bases between the two ends. The V gene's germline CDR1 is KGHSH and CDR2 LQKENI. CDR3 DNA: TGTGCCAGCTCACCAGCCCCCGGGACACAGTCCAAAGAAAAACTGTTTTTT. Residues: CASSPAPGTQSKEKLFF.

This clonotype was seen a few times. This chain uses TRBV18 with TRBJ2-7; perhaps TRBD1 as D (5 bases). Germline-derived CDR1 and CDR2 are KGHSH and LQKENI. The CDR3 consists of 15 residues. The ends were cut back, 0 bases at V and 3 bases at J, with 12 bases in the middle. The DNA of the CDR3 is TGTGCCAGCTCACCACCGGAAGGTAGGGGCTACGAGCAGTACTTC. As protein: CASSPPEGRGYEQYF.

This clonotype was seen a handful of times. The gene calls are TRBV7-6 and TRBJ2-1; D gene uncertain. V was cut by 2 bases and J by 0 bases, with 11 bases left in between. This CDR3 is 16 amino acids long. Germline V lookup: CDR1 SGHVS, CDR2 FNYEAQ. The CDR3 here is CASSLRPASSYNEQFF. In DNA, the CDR3 is TGTGCCAGCAGCTTACGACCTGCAAGCTCCTACAATGAGCAGTTCTTC. Together with reference TRBV7-6 and TRBJ2-1, the CDR3 gives the full variable domain: GAGVSQSPRYKVTKRGQDVALRCDPISGHVSLYWYRQALGQGPEFLTYFNYEAQQDKSGLPNDRFSAERPEGSISTLTIQRTEQRDSAMYRCASSLRPASSYNEQFFGPGTRLTVL.

Ten or more counts support this clonotype. V usage is TRBV20-1 and J usage is TRBJ2-4; 10 bases match TRBD1. Germline assignment: CDR1 DFQATT and CDR2 SNEGSKA (reference sequence). Trimming at V came to 2 bases and at J to 0 bases, leaving 16 bases not matched to a gene. The CDR3 totals 20 residues. CDR3 region: CSARSRVWDRGSLAKNIQYF. The CDR3 DNA reads as TGCAGTGCTAGATCCCGAGTATGGGACAGGGGATCGCTAGCCAAAAACATTCAGTACTTC.

This clonotype was picked up many times. The chain recombines TRBV9 with TRBJ2-2; D remains unclear. Germline V CDR1 and CDR2: SGDLS, YYNGEE. The V gene lost 0 bases and the J gene lost 8 bases, with 8 bases spanning the gap. CDR3 length equals 13 residues. CDR3 nucleotide sequence: TGTGCCAGCAGCGTAGCGGCCGGAGGGGAGCTGTTTTTT. Translating gives CASSVAAGGELFF.

The chain has TRBV9 and TRBJ2-3, with TRBD2 as a possible D gene (5 bases). Looked up from germline, CDR1 is SGDLS and CDR2 is YYNGEE. This CDR3 is 14 amino acids long. V was pared by 2 bases and J by 2 bases, with 9 bases between. CDR3 residues: CASSVEGNTDTQYF. The CDR3 nucleotides read TGTGCCAGCAGCGTTGAGGGAAACACAGATACGCAGTATTTT.

CDR3 coding DNA: TGTGCCAGCAGCGGCTTCCTTAAGCCCGGTCAATACGAGCAGTACTTC. Encoded protein: CASSGFLKPGQYEQYF. The rearrangement joins TRBV7-9 to TRBJ2-7; D unclear. CDR3 length: 16 amino acids. The V end was cut by 5 bases, the J end by 4 bases, with 21 bases between. Germline V CDR1 and CDR2: SEHNR, FQNEAQ (reference sequence).

This clonotype has at least ten counts. The chain links TRBV2 to TRBJ1-5; 9 bases are shared with TRBD1. CDR3 length equals 16 residues. Per the germline V gene, CDR1 is SNHLY and CDR2 is FYNNEI. Trimming cost V 7 bases and J 5 bases; bases outside gene matches: 12. The DNA of the CDR3 is TGTGCCAGCAATTATTACAGGGGGCGGGACGATCAGCCCCAGCATTTT. Its protein is CASNYYRGRDDQPQHF.

In its sample, this clonotype was seen a few times. The chain links TRBV6-2 or TRBV6-3 to TRBJ1-1, with 7 bases identical to TRBD1. Germline assignment: CDR1 MNHEY and CDR2 SVGEGT. The CDR3 has 16 residues. With 0 bases clipped from V and 3 bases from J, the junction kept 7 bases outside the gene matches. CDR3 residues: CASSYSAGGIDTEAFF. The CDR3 nucleotides are TGTGCCAGCAGTTACTCGGCAGGGGGAATCGACACTGAAGCTTTCTTT.

Many counts were recorded for this clonotype. The chain employs TRBV10-3 and TRBJ2-3; 11 bases map to TRBD2. The CDR3 extends over 13 amino acids. Germline V lookup: CDR1 ENHRY, CDR2 SYGVKD. After removal of 9 bases from V and 2 bases from J, the junction contained 1 base not matched to a gene. The CDR3 loop reads CAMTSGNTDTQYF. The CDR3 DNA sequence: TGTGCCATGACTAGCGGGAACACAGATACGCAGTATTTT.

This clonotype has at least ten counts. Here the CDR3 reads CSAGLADNEQFF. In DNA, the CDR3 is TGCAGTGCTGGACTAGCGGATAATGAGCAGTTCTTC. The chain recombines TRBV20-1 with TRBJ2-1, with 10 nucleotides matching TRBD2. J was trimmed by 7 bases and V by 5 bases; bases with no gene match: 2. CDR3 length equals 12 residues. Germline lookup yields CDR1 DFQATT and CDR2 SNEGSKA (reference sequence).

The table lists this clonotype with a few counts. The chain carries TRBV20-1 and TRBJ1-5, with 7 positions matching TRBD1. The germline V gene encodes CDR1 DFQATT and CDR2 SNEGSKA (reference sequence). J gave up 3 bases and V 2 bases, and 10 bases lay outside the gene matches. This CDR3 comprises 16 residues. CDR3 in amino acids: CSARRSGTVDNQPQHF. CDR3 DNA sequence: TGCAGTGCTAGAAGGTCTGGGACAGTCGACAATCAGCCCCAGCATTTT.

Concerning this clonotype itself: This clone may be a read error of a much larger clone one base away. The CDR3 DNA is TGTGTCAGCAGTTTGACTAGGTCCTACAATGAGCAGTTCTTC. Protein: CVSSLTRSYNEQFF. This chain uses TRBV28 with TRBJ2-1; tentative D call: TRBD2 (6 bases). The germline V gene has CDR1 MDHEN and CDR2 SYDVKM. The CDR3 runs to 14 residues.

This clonotype was found many times. The rearrangement links TRBV7-2 to TRBJ2-1, with D perhaps matching TRBD2 (5 bases). Germline V lookup: CDR1 SGHTA, CDR2 FQGNSA. The germline V and J ends were trimmed by 5 bases and 4 bases, with 18 bases remaining between them. The CDR3 spans 16 residues. CDR3 region: CASSGIGSGAYNEQFF. As DNA, the CDR3 is TGTGCCAGCAGCGGGATAGGGAGCGGTGCTTACAATGAGCAGTTCTTC.

At least ten counts were recorded for this clonotype. The DNA for the CDR3 is TGTGCCAGTAGTCTAGCAGACAGCCTCTCCTACAATGAGCAGTTCTTC. This encodes CASSLADSLSYNEQFF. The rearrangement uses TRBV19 and TRBJ2-1; tentatively, D is TRBD1 or TRBD2 (5 bases each). The CDR3 sequence is 16 residues long. The germline V gene encodes CDR1 LNHDA and CDR2 SQIVND (reference sequence). V lost 5 bases and J 0 bases, leaving 14 bases between the germline ends.

The CDR3 DNA is TGTGCCAGCAGCGCCTATAGCGGGAGGAGCTACGAGCAGTACTTC. The encoded protein is CASSAYSGRSYEQYF. The chain has TRBV11-2 and TRBJ2-7, with 10 bases aligning to TRBD2. V was clipped by 5 bases and J by 3 bases; unmatched bases: 7. CDR3 length equals 15 residues. CDR1 and CDR2 from the germline V gene are SGHAT and FQNNGV.